Each of the 18 T cell receptor beta chains below was sequenced from the same sample in a study of blood T cell repertoires in COVID-19. Clones were sequenced by immunoSEQ multiplex PCR, and TCRdb holds only the in-frame ones, with some missing. Of a few hundred thousand clones listed, more than 75% were seen once; the top ten hold approximately 2.2%. Sequencing was carried out using peripheral blood. Receptor source: a woman aged 50 to 60 with acute or convalescent COVID-19.

This chain connects TRBV24-1 to TRBJ2-1; TRBD1 matches at 8 bases. The germline V gene has CDR1 KGHDR and CDR2 SFDVKD. The CDR3 loop spans 17 amino acids. Trimming cost V 6 bases and J 2 bases; bases outside gene matches: 11. The CDR3 DNA reads as TGTGCCACCAGTACCAAACACAGGGGGTTTACCTACAATGAGCAGTTCTTC. This sequence encodes CATSTKHRGFTYNEQFF.

This chain joins TRBV24-1 and TRBJ1-4; TRBD1 aligns across 9 bases. Germline values: CDR1 KGHDR, CDR2 SFDVKD. With V trimmed by 2 bases and J by 8 bases, 5 bases remained unmatched. This CDR3 contains 15 residues. CDR3 DNA: TGTGCCACCAGTGATTCCGGGACAGGGAGCGAAAAACTGTTTTTT. Its protein product is CATSDSGTGSEKLFF.

This clone showed up just a few times. V gene TRBV27 combines with J gene TRBJ2-7; the D gene is possibly TRBD1 (6 bases). CDR3 size: 18 residues. Germline lookup yields CDR1 MNHEY and CDR2 SMNVEV (reference sequence). With 0 bases removed from V and 3 bases from J, the gap between germline ends came to 21 bases. This CDR3 is CASSLSGVGGQNFYEQYF. CDR3 DNA: TGTGCCAGCAGTTTATCGGGCGTTGGAGGACAGAACTTCTACGAGCAGTACTTC.

The chain uses TRBV5-6 and TRBJ2-7; weak D call: TRBD2 (7 bases). CDR1 and CDR2 from the germline V gene are SGHDT and YYEEEE. The germline V and J ends were trimmed by 4 bases and 5 bases, with 16 bases remaining between them. CDR3 size: 14 residues. CDR3 loop: CASSTPGGPNEQYF. The DNA of the CDR3 is TGTGCCAGCAGCACGCCCGGGGGGCCAAACGAGCAGTACTTC.

The genes are TRBV9 and TRBJ1-5, with TRBD1 matching over 9 bases. The V gene end was trimmed by 4 bases and the J gene end by 0 bases; junction bases not matched to a gene: 5. The CDR3 totals 16 residues. The germline gives CDR1 SGDLS, CDR2 YYNGEE. CDR3 protein: CASSPGTGHSNQPQHF. The CDR3 DNA reads as TGTGCCAGCAGCCCTGGGACAGGGCATAGCAATCAGCCCCAGCATTTT.

The chain employs TRBV7-9 and TRBJ1-1; D perhaps matches TRBD1 (5 bases). The germline CDR1 and CDR2 sequences are SEHNR and FQNEAQ (reference sequence). The CDR3 is 13 residues long. Between the trimmed V and J ends, which lost 4 bases and 8 bases, there was a span of 14 bases. The CDR3 is CASSSGGAREAFF. CDR3 bases: TGTGCCAGCAGCTCCGGCGGGGCACGGGAAGCTTTCTTT.

The chain combines TRBV7-9 with TRBJ2-1; D ambiguous. The CDR3 contains 13 residues. CDR1 is SEHNR, CDR2 FQNEAQ, per germline (reference sequence). V was shortened by 2 bases and J by 8 bases, with 10 bases between the two germline ends. Here the CDR3 reads CASSLILGDEQFF. For the CDR3, the DNA is TGTGCCAGCAGCTTAATTTTAGGAGATGAGCAGTTCTTC.

In its sample, this clone was seen a few times. The V call is TRBV7-2, the J call TRBJ1-3, with a tentative D call TRBD1 (5 bases). V was cut by 1 base and J by 4 bases, with 11 bases left in between. There are 15 residues in the CDR3. Per the germline V gene, CDR1 is SGHTA and CDR2 is FQGNSA. CDR3 bases: TGTGCCAGCAGCTTAGGGGGCTTGGAAGGAAACACCATATATTTT. Its translation is CASSLGGLEGNTIYF.

This sequence joins TRBV9 and TRBJ1-3; D perhaps matches TRBD1 (6 bases). The CDR3 has 17 amino acids. The germline gives CDR1 SGDLS, CDR2 YYNGEE. The V gene lost 0 bases and the J gene lost 2 bases, with 15 bases spanning the gap. The CDR3 coding sequence is TGTGCCAGCAGCGTAGATGGGCAGGGGATGACTGGAAACACCATATATTTT. Its translation: CASSVDGQGMTGNTIYF.

This rearrangement joins TRBV2 to TRBJ1-4; 9 nucleotides match TRBD1. V lost 3 bases, J lost 7 bases, and 6 bases stayed unmatched. The germline CDR1 and CDR2 sequences are SNHLY and FYNNEI. This CDR3 spans 15 amino acids. The CDR3 coding sequence is TGTGCCAGCAGTGATATGGGGACAGGGCCTGAAAAACTGTTTTTT. As protein: CASSDMGTGPEKLFF.

The chain combines TRBV20-1 with TRBJ1-1, with a weak D call TRBD1 (5 bases). With 7 bases removed from V and 5 bases from J, the gap between germline ends came to 11 bases. Per the germline V gene, CDR1 is DFQATT and CDR2 is SNEGSKA (reference sequence). There are 11 residues in the CDR3. This CDR3 is CSGGGRTEAFF. The CDR3 DNA follows: TGCAGTGGGGGCGGAAGGACTGAAGCTTTCTTT.

This clone appeared once. The DNA for the CDR3 is TGTGCCAGCTCACCACCGATAGCGGGAGGCGCCGGGGAGCTGTTTTTT. Protein product: CASSPPIAGGAGELFF. The rearrangement uses TRBV18 and TRBJ2-2, with 10 bases identical to TRBD2. After removal of 0 bases from V and 6 bases from J, the junction contained 4 bases not matched to a gene. This CDR3 is built from 16 residues. Germline CDR1 reads KGHSH; CDR2 reads LQKENI.

The V gene is TRBV6-4, the J gene TRBJ2-1; TRBD2 matches 9 bases. CDR3 size: 14 residues. In germline, CDR1 is MRHNA, CDR2 SNTAGT. Trimming took 3 bases from V and 9 from J; bases not matched to a gene: 6. CDR3 amino acids: CASSEASGIREQFF. CDR3 DNA sequence: TGTGCCAGCAGTGAGGCTAGCGGGATACGTGAGCAGTTCTTC.

V gene TRBV10-3 combines with J gene TRBJ1-1; no definite D call. CDR3 length: 12 amino acids. In germline, CDR1 is ENHRY, CDR2 SYGVKD. V was pared by 3 bases and J by 3 bases, with 5 bases between. The CDR3 reads CAISEGDTEAFF. In nucleotides, the CDR3 is TGTGCCATCAGTGAAGGAGACACTGAAGCTTTCTTT.

The chain joins TRBV2 to TRBJ2-5, with 8 bases fitting TRBD2. The junction had 4 bases not matched to a gene; V was cut back by 3 bases and J by 4 bases. This CDR3 is built from 14 residues. Germline CDR1 SNHLY, CDR2 FYNNEI. In DNA, the CDR3 is TGTGCCAGCAGTGACGGGAGGGCCGGAGAGACCCAGTACTTC. Residues: CASSDGRAGETQYF.

This clone appeared a few times. The rearrangement uses TRBV6-5 and TRBJ1-5; D gene ambiguous. Between the trimmed V and J ends, which lost 6 bases and 0 bases, there was a span of 6 bases. There are 13 residues in the CDR3. The germline V gene has CDR1 MNHEY and CDR2 SVGAGI. The CDR3 sequence is CASSTFSNQPQHF. DNA of the CDR3: TGTGCCAGCAGCACTTTTAGCAATCAGCCCCAGCATTTT.

V is TRBV18 and J is TRBJ2-1; unclear D gene. This CDR3 is built from 13 residues. Germline-derived CDR1 and CDR2 are KGHSH and LQKENI. V lost 0 bases and J lost 5, with 5 bases in between. CDR3 residues: CASSPPTHNEQFF. CDR3 coding DNA: TGTGCCAGCTCACCACCGACTCACAATGAGCAGTTCTTC.

The CDR3 DNA is TGTGCCAGCTCTCCTACAGCCGGGACAGGGGCCTCCTACGAGCAGTACTTC. Translation gives CASSPTAGTGASYEQYF. The V call is TRBV18, the J call TRBJ2-7; TRBD1 matches 10 bases. The V segment lost 6 bases and the J segment 0 bases; nucleotides outside the gene matches: 11. Germline CDR1 and CDR2: KGHSH and LQKENI. This CDR3 has 17 amino acids.